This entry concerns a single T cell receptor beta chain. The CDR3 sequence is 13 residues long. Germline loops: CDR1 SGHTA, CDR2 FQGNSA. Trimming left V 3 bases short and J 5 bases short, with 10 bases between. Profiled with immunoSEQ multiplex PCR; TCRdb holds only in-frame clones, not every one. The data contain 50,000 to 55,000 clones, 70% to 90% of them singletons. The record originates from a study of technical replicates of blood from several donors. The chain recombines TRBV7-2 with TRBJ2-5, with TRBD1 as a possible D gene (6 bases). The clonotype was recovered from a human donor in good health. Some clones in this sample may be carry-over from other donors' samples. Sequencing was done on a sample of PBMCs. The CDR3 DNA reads TGTGCCAGCAGCTTCAGGGGCGCGGAGACCCAGTACTTC. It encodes CASSFRGAETQYF.